This entry features one TCR beta chain sequence. V was cut by 0 bases and J by 10 bases, with 16 bases left in between. In germline, CDR1 is SGHRS, CDR2 YFSETQ. This CDR3 is built from 14 residues. These data originate in a study of early T cells in non-severe SARS-CoV-2 infection. Study summary: Alpha and beta chains were unpaired, from unsorted whole-blood bulk RNA.

Each single cDNA molecule received a unique molecular identifier. TCRdb called the 5' RACE reads again in MiXCR, with one record for every CDR3 protein. Found here are some 88,000 distinct CDR3 sequences, around 17% of them singletons; the top ten hold 5.1%. This specimen was whole blood, taken at baseline. The rearrangement joins TRBV5-1 to TRBJ1-1; no clear D. The receptor was derived from an adult who was a healthcare worker with PCR-confirmed SARS-CoV-2 infection or an uninfected control (not recorded which). The CDR3 protein is CASSLAAAVSTAFF. The CDR3 DNA reads TGCGCCAGCAGCTTGGCCGCAGCAGTCTCGACAGCTTTCTTT. Drawing the rest from reference TRBV5-1 and TRBJ1-1, the complete variable domain is KAGVTQTPRYLIKTRGQQVTLSCSPISGHRSVSWYQQTPGQGLQFLFEYFSETQRNKGNFPGRFSGRQFSNSRSEMNVSTLELGDSALYLCASSLAAAVSTAFFGQGTRLTVV.